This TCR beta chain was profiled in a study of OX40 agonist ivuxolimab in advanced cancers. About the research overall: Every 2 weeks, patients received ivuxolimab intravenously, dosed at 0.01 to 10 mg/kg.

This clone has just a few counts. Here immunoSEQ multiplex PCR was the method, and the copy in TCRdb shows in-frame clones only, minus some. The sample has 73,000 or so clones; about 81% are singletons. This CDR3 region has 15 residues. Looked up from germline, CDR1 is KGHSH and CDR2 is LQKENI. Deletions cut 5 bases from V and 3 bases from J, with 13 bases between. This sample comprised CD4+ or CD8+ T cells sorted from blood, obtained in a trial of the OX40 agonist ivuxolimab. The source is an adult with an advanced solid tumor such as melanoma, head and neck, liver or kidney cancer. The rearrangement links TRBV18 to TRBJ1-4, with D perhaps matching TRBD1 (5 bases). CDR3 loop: CASSAAGIANEKLFF. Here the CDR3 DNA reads TGTGCCAGCTCAGCGGCAGGGATCGCTAATGAAAAACTGTTTTTT. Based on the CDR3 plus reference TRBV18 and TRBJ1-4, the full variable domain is NAGVMQNPRHLVRRRGQEARLRCSPMKGHSHVYWYRQLPEEGLKFMVYLQKENIIDESGMPKERFSAEFPKEGPSILRIQQVVRGDSAAYFCASSAAGIANEKLFFGSGTQLSVL.